The 22 T cell receptor beta chains presented below share a single source sample, sequenced in a study of T cell responses to AZD1222 COVID-19 vaccine. Data came from immunoSEQ multiplex PCR; TCRdb stores just in-frame clones and leaves some out. The data hold some 100,000 clones, with around 91% observed a single time. The starting material was peripheral blood, obtained 28 days after the second AZD1222 dose. Every receptor here comes from an adult who received the AZD1222 COVID-19 vaccine.

The J gene is TRBJ2-5, the V gene TRBV6-5; D ambiguous. Germline V gene lookup returns CDR1 MNHEY and CDR2 SVGAGI. V was cut by 2 bases and J by 5 bases, with 12 bases left in between. CDR3 length: 14 residues. CDR3 DNA: TGTGCCAGCAGTTACCGGTCGCCACGGGAGACCCAGTACTTC. Its protein is CASSYRSPRETQYF.

V and J are TRBV5-5 and TRBJ2-6, with D possibly called TRBD1 or TRBD2 (6 bases each). The CDR3 sequence is 18 residues long. Trimming stripped 6 bases from V and 0 bases from J, with 19 bases between. CDR1 is SGHKS, CDR2 YYEKEE, per germline (reference sequence). CDR3: CASNRRGKLSSGANVLTF. Written as DNA, the CDR3 is TGTGCCAGCAACCGGAGGGGGAAATTGAGCTCTGGGGCCAACGTCCTGACTTTC.

The chain has TRBV15 and TRBJ1-2; 8 bases are a match to TRBD1. The CDR3 loop spans 13 amino acids. Germline CDR1 reads LNHNV; CDR2 reads YYDKDF (reference sequence). V lost 5 bases to trimming and J lost 5 bases; unmatched junction nucleotides: 4. CDR3 DNA: TGTGCCACCAGCTTGGACAGGGTTTATGGCTACACCTTC. The encoded protein is CATSLDRVYGYTF.

A word on this clone: Additional DNA sequences in this sample encode the identical CDR3. CDR3 loop: CASSLAQNTEAFF. The CDR3 nucleotides read TGTGCCAGCAGTTTAGCCCAGAACACTGAAGCTTTCTTT. This chain uses TRBV12-3 or TRBV12-4 with TRBJ1-1; no clear D gene. The germline V and J ends were trimmed by 0 bases and 1 base, with 3 bases remaining between them. This CDR3 is 13 amino acids long.

The chain joins TRBV27 to TRBJ1-5; tentatively, D is TRBD1 (6 bases). Looked up from germline, CDR1 is MNHEY and CDR2 is SMNVEV (reference sequence). CDR3 length equals 11 residues. CDR3 sequence (DNA): TGTGTCCAACAGGGAAATCAGCCCCAGCATTTT. Translation gives CVQQGNQPQHF.

This clone was found once. The rearrangement uses TRBV10-3 and TRBJ2-1; no clear D. The CDR3 spans 14 residues. The ends were cut back, 2 bases at V and 3 bases at J, with 8 bases in the middle. The germline V gene has CDR1 ENHRY and CDR2 SYGVKD. The CDR3 spells CAISEEASYNEQFF. CDR3 nucleotides: TGTGCCATCAGTGAGGAGGCCAGCTACAATGAGCAGTTCTTC.

There are a few counts of this clone. The genes are TRBV3-1 (or the pseudogene TRBV3-2) and TRBJ2-7, with 7 nucleotides matching TRBD2. The junction had 2 bases not matched to a gene; V was cut back by 3 bases and J by 0 bases. The CDR3 is 14 residues long. In germline, CDR1 is LGHDT, CDR2 YNNKEL (reference sequence). DNA of the CDR3: TGTGCCAGCAGCCACCGGGGGGACTCCTACGAGCAGTACTTC. Translating it yields CASSHRGDSYEQYF.

The V call is TRBV5-1, the J call TRBJ2-7; tentatively, D is TRBD2 (7 bases). CDR3 size: 15 residues. Germline V gene sequence: CDR1 SGHRS, CDR2 YFSETQ. Trimming cost V 0 bases and J 7 bases, with 17 bases left between them. In DNA, the CDR3 is TGCGCCAGCAGCTTGGAGGGGGGGTCACCTGAGGAGCAGTACTTC. This translates into CASSLEGGSPEEQYF.

The chain couples TRBV9 to TRBJ2-1, with TRBD1 as a possible D gene (6 bases). V lost 3 bases and J 6 bases, leaving 19 bases between the germline ends. This CDR3 has 16 amino acids. Germline CDR1 is SGDLS and CDR2 is YYNGEE. Here the CDR3 DNA reads TGTGCCAGCAGCGGGGGAACAGGGAGATCCCGCAATGAGCAGTTCTTC. This sequence encodes CASSGGTGRSRNEQFF.

The chain links TRBV4-3 to TRBJ2-2; D may be TRBD1 (5 bases). Germline CDR1 reads LGHNA; CDR2 reads YSLEER. The ends were cut back, 3 bases at V and 6 bases at J, with 14 bases in the middle. The CDR3 length is 15 residues. The DNA of the CDR3 is TGCGCCAGCAGCCACGGAATCAGGGCCGCCGGGGAGCTGTTTTTT. Protein: CASSHGIRAAGELFF.

The genes are TRBV7-8 and TRBJ1-4, with a possible D match to TRBD1 (5 bases). V lost 2 bases and J lost 1, with 8 bases in between. The CDR3 totals 15 residues. The germline CDR1 and CDR2 sequences are SGHVS and FQNEAQ. The CDR3 sequence: CASSLRGVTNEKLFF. The CDR3 region has the DNA TGTGCCAGCAGCTTACGGGGGGTAACTAATGAAAAACTGTTTTTT.

The chain uses TRBV9 and TRBJ2-2, with D perhaps matching TRBD1 (5 bases). Trimming left V 1 base short and J 7 bases short, with 8 bases between. The CDR3 totals 13 residues. The germline V gene has CDR1 SGDLS and CDR2 YYNGEE. CDR3 nucleotides: TGTGCCAGCAGCGTACAGGGCCACGGGGAGCTGTTTTTT. Amino acids: CASSVQGHGELFF.

The chain carries TRBV19 and TRBJ1-5, with D perhaps matching TRBD1 (6 bases). V lost 7 bases and J lost 3, with 10 bases in between. The CDR3 spans 13 residues. CDR1 and CDR2 (germline): LNHDA, SQIVND (reference sequence). The chain's CDR3 is CASTWTVNQPQHF. The CDR3 DNA sequence: TGTGCCAGTACTTGGACAGTCAATCAGCCCCAGCATTTT.

The rearrangement joins TRBV7-2 to TRBJ2-1; 10 bases fit TRBD2. V lost 6 bases, J lost 4 bases, and 6 bases stayed unmatched. The CDR3 has 15 amino acids. Per the germline V gene, CDR1 is SGHTA and CDR2 is FQGNSA. CDR3 sequence: CASSRTSGVYNEQFF. The CDR3 bases are TGTGCCAGCAGTCGGACTAGCGGCGTATACAATGAGCAGTTCTTC.

The chain has TRBV4-3 and TRBJ1-4; the match to TRBD1 covers 7 bases. Trimming cost V 0 bases and J 8 bases; bases outside gene matches: 9. CDR1 LGHNA and CDR2 YSLEER come from the germline V gene. The CDR3 is made up of 16 amino acids. The chain's CDR3 is CASSQDREGAGEKLFF. CDR3 in DNA: TGCGCCAGCAGCCAAGATCGGGAGGGGGCAGGGGAAAAACTGTTTTTT.

V is TRBV27 and J is TRBJ1-2; the match to TRBD1 covers 10 bases. V trimming: 6 bases; J trimming: 4 bases; junction bases outside the gene matches: 11. The CDR3 contains 16 residues. Germline CDR1 is MNHEY and CDR2 is SMNVEV (reference sequence). The CDR3 bases are TGTGCCAGCAGCCTCATGACGGGACAGGGGCCCTATGGCTACACCTTC. Its translation: CASSLMTGQGPYGYTF.

The chain joins TRBV6-5 to TRBJ2-7, with TRBD1 identical over 9 bases. Trimming at V came to 3 bases and at J to 2 bases, leaving 8 bases not matched to a gene. This CDR3 spans 16 amino acids. CDR1 and CDR2 (germline): MNHEY, SVGAGI. The CDR3: CASSYGWTGVPYEQYF. The CDR3 bases are TGTGCCAGCAGTTATGGCTGGACAGGGGTCCCCTACGAGCAGTACTTC.

The V call is TRBV4-2, the J call TRBJ1-1, with 9 bases aligning to TRBD1. The length of the CDR3 is 17 residues. Germline CDR1 reads LGHNA; CDR2 reads YNFKEQ. The junction had 21 bases not matched to a gene; V was cut back by 4 bases and J by 12 bases. CDR3 coding DNA: TGTGCCAGCAGCCCTAGGGGGCTGGACAGGGGTCCCCCTGAGACTTTCTTT. Its protein is CASSPRGLDRGPPETFF.

The V and J genes are TRBV27 and TRBJ1-5; D perhaps matches TRBD1 (6 bases). Germline V lookup: CDR1 MNHEY, CDR2 SMNVEV (reference sequence). The CDR3 sequence is 16 residues long. The V and J ends lost 1 base and 2 bases respectively, with 12 bases between them. In DNA, the CDR3 is TGTGCCAGCAGTTTATGGGCAGGGGTGGGCAATCAGCCCCAGCATTTT. As protein: CASSLWAGVGNQPQHF.

This chain links TRBV5-1 with TRBJ1-5; D is unresolved. The CDR3 contains 14 residues. Germline V gene sequence: CDR1 SGHRS, CDR2 YFSETQ. Trimming shortened V by 4 bases and J by 1 base, and 9 bases separated the two germline ends. Here the CDR3 DNA reads TGCGCCAGCAGCCCGGACCCGAGCAATCAGCCCCAGCATTTT. It yields the protein CASSPDPSNQPQHF.

This chain uses TRBV4-3 with TRBJ1-1, with 7 nucleotides matching TRBD1. Germline values: CDR1 LGHNA, CDR2 YSLEER. V dropped 0 bases and J dropped 5; count of bases not matched to a gene: 12. The length of the CDR3 is 17 residues. The CDR3 DNA follows: TGCGCCAGCAGCCAAGAACTGCCCCCGAGGGGGCTGACTGAAGCTTTCTTT. This sequence encodes CASSQELPPRGLTEAFF.

This chain joins TRBV15 and TRBJ1-1; 7 nucleotides agree with TRBD1. Germline V gene lookup returns CDR1 LNHNV and CDR2 YYDKDF (reference sequence). J was trimmed by 5 bases and V by 1 base; bases with no gene match: 4. CDR3 length equals 14 residues. The CDR3 sequence: CATSRGQGGTEAFF. CDR3 bases: TGTGCCACCAGCAGAGGTCAGGGGGGGACTGAAGCTTTCTTT.